One TCR beta chain is described in this entry. TCRdb's copy holds only in-frame clones and misses some; the assay was immunoSEQ multiplex PCR. This sample yields some 30,000 clones, of which 88% are seen a single time; roughly 6.8% belongs to the top ten. This specimen belongs to a study of PD-1 and CTLA-4 blockade in melanoma. In germline, CDR1 is MNHNY, CDR2 SVGAGI (reference sequence). Deletions cut 7 bases from V and 4 bases from J, with 16 bases between. The CDR3 length is 14 residues. This clonotype was sampled from a human donor with melanoma. V and J are TRBV6-6 and TRBJ1-1; D is undetermined. Sequenced material: CD8+ T cells from peripheral blood, taken from a patient given anti-PD-1 treatment. The CDR3 DNA reads as TGTGCCAGCACCCAGCTTGAGGGCGGCACTGAAGCTTTCTTT. Amino acid sequence: CASTQLEGGTEAFF.